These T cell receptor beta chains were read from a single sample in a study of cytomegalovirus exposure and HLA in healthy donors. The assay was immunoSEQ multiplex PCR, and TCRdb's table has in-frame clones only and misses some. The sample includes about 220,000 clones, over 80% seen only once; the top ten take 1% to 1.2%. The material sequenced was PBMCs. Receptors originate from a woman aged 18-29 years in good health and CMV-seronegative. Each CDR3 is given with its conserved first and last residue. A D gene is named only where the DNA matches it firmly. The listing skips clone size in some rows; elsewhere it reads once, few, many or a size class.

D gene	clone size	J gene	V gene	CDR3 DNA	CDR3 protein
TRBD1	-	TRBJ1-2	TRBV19	TGTGCCAGTAGTATGCCGGGACAGGGAGTTGAGGGCTACACCTTC	CASSMPGQGVEGYTF
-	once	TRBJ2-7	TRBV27	TGTGCCAGCAGCCCAGGCAGGGGATACGAGCAGTACTTC	CASSPGRGYEQYF
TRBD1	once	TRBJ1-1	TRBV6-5	TGTGCCTGCCACCGGGAGGGGGCGCGGACTGAAGCTTTCTTT	CACHREGARTEAFF
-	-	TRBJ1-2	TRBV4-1	TGCGCCAGCAGCCAAGTAGTACCCTCTGTTGGCTATGGCTACACCTTC	CASSQVVPSVGYGYTF
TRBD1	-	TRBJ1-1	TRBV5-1	TGCGCCAGCAGCTTGGATACAGGGGACACTGAAGCTTTCTTT	CASSLDTGDTEAFF
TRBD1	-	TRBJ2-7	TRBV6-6	TGTGCCAGCAGTTTGGGGGACAGGTATGTGCCGTACTTC	CASSLGDRYVPYF
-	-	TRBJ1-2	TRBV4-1	TGCGCCACAAAAAACTTAAGGATTAGCGCTAACTATGGCTACACCTTC	CATKNLRISANYGYTF
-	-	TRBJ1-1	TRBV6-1	TGTGCCAGCAGTCCCCCTAGGGGGAACACTGAAGCTTTCTTT	CASSPPRGNTEAFF
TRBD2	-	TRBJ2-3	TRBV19	TGTGCCAGTAGCACCCCGGGACTAGCAGGAGATACGCAGTATTTT	CASSTPGLAGDTQYF
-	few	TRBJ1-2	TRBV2	TGTGCCAGCAGTGACCAGGCTGCTAACTATGGCTACACCTTC	CASSDQAANYGYTF
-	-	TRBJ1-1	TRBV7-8	TGTGCCAGCACCCCTATAGCGAACACTGAAGCTTTCTTT	CASTPIANTEAFF
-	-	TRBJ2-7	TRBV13	TGTGCCAGCAGCTTACACCGGGTAGGAAGCTCCTACGAGCAGTACTTC	CASSLHRVGSSYEQYF
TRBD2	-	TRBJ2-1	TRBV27	TGTGCCAGCAGTCAAGGGACTACGCTTAATGAGCAGTTCTTC	CASSQGTTLNEQFF
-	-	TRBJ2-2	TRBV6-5	TGTGCCAGCAGGGAGACTTCGAACACCGGGGAGCTGTTTTTT	CASRETSNTGELFF
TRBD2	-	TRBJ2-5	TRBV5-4	TGTGCCAGCAGCCCCATGATAGCGGGAGTGTTAGAGACCCAGTACTTC	CASSPMIAGVLETQYF
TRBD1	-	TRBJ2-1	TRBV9	TGTGCCAGCAGCGTAGTCGCGGGACAGGGGTCCAGTGAGCAGTTCTTC	CASSVVAGQGSSEQFF
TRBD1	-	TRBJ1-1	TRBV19	TGTGCCACATCATTCGGCAGGGGGATTGTGGAAGCTTTCTTT	CATSFGRGIVEAFF
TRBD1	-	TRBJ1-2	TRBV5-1	TGCGCCAGCACCACCACTGGAGGACAGGGAATGGTCGGCTACACCTTC	CASTTTGGQGMVGYTF
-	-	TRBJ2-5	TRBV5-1	TGCGCCAGCAGCTTTCACAGGGCACAAGAGACCCAGTACTTC	CASSFHRAQETQYF
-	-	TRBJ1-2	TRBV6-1	TGTGCCAGCAGTGAAGCGGGCAGGGGAATGTATGGCTACACCTTC	CASSEAGRGMYGYTF
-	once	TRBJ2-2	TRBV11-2	TGTGCCAGCAGCAACAGGGCGAACACCGGGGAGCTGTTTTTT	CASSNRANTGELFF
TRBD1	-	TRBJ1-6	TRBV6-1	TGTGCCAGCAGAGAGGACAGGAATTCACCCCTCCACTTT	CASREDRNSPLHF
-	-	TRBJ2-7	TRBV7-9	TGTGCCAGCAGCAGACAGTCCAGCTCCTACGAGCAGTACTTC	CASSRQSSSYEQYF
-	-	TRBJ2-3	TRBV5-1	TGCGCCAGCAGCTTGGCGGGTAGCCCAGATACGCAGTATTTT	CASSLAGSPDTQYF
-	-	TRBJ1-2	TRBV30	TGTGCCTGGAGTGGCGAGGTCGGAAGCTACACCTTC	CAWSGEVGSYTF
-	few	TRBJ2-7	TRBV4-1	TGCGCCAGCAGCCAAGCCTTCTCGGGGGCCTACGAGCAGTACTTC	CASSQAFSGAYEQYF
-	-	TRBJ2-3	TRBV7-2	TGTGCCAGCAGCTTAACGAGGGAAGATACGCAGTATTTT	CASSLTREDTQYF
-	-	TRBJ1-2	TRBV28	TGTGCCAGCAGTTTAAGACGGGACTATGGCTACACCTTC	CASSLRRDYGYTF
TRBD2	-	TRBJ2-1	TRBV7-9	TGTGCCAGCAGCTTAGTGGGACTAGCGGGAGTGGTGGCCTACAATGAGCAGTTCTTC	CASSLVGLAGVVAYNEQFF
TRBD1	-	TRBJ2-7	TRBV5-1	TGCGCCAGCAGTGTAGGGACAGCATCTTACGAGCAGTACTTC	CASSVGTASYEQYF
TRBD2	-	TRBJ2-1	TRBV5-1	TGCGCCAGCAGCTTAGGGCCGCGGGAGGTTTACAATGAGCAGTTCTTC	CASSLGPREVYNEQFF
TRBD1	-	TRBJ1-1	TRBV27	TGTGCCAGCAGTTTCTCCCCGGCGACAGGGTGGACTGAAGCTTTCTTT	CASSFSPATGWTEAFF
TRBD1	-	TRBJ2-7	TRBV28	TGTGCCAGCAGAATCACCGGGACAGGGGGATTCGAGCAGTACTTC	CASRITGTGGFEQYF
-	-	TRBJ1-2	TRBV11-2	TGTGCCAGCAGCTTAGTACGAGGCGACGGCTACACCTTC	CASSLVRGDGYTF
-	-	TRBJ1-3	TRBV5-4	TGTGCCAGCAGCAAATTTGCAGGAACTGGAAACACCATATATTTT	CASSKFAGTGNTIYF
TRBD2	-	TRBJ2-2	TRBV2	TGTGCCAGCACAGAGGGGACTAGCGGGGTCACCGGGGAGCTGTTTTTT	CASTEGTSGVTGELFF
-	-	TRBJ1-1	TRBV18	TGTGCCAGCTCTCGCAGGGGCGCAGAATCGATAGTCACTGAAGCTTTCTTT	CASSRRGAESIVTEAFF
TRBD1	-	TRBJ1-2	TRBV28	TGTGCCAGCAGTTTAACGGTCAGGGGGCGCCTCTATGGCTACACCTTC	CASSLTVRGRLYGYTF
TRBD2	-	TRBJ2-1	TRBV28	TGTGCCACCTGCCGGGGCGGGGGTGGCTCCTACAATGAGCAGTTCTTC	CATCRGGGGSYNEQFF
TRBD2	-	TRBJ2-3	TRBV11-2	TGTGCCAGCAGCCCAGGACTAGGTACAGATACGCAGTATTTT	CASSPGLGTDTQYF
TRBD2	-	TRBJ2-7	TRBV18	TGTGCCAGCTCACCGAGCGGGAGTCGCGAGGAGCAGTACTTC	CASSPSGSREEQYF
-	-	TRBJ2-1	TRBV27	TGTGCCAGCCGCTCACGCAGGGTGGCTTACAATGAGCAGTTCTTC	CASRSRRVAYNEQFF
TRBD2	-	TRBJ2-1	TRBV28	TGTGCCAGCAGTTGGACTAGCGACTACAATGAGCAGTTCTTC	CASSWTSDYNEQFF
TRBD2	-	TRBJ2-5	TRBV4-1	TGCGCCAGCAGCCACCTAGCGGGAGATGGAGAGACCCAGTACTTC	CASSHLAGDGETQYF
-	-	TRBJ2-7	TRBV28	TGTGCCAGCAGTCCTCCCGGCCGAGGCGGCCCCTACGAGCAGTACTTC	CASSPPGRGGPYEQYF
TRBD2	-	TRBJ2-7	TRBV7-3	TGTGCCAGCAGCTTAACAGCGGGAGGGTTCTACGAGCAGTACTTC	CASSLTAGGFYEQYF
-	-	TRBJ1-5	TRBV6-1	-	CASSSSRVNQPQHF
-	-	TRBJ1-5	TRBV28	TGTGCCAGCAACTTACCGGGAGCTGGCGATCAGCCCCAGCATTTT	CASNLPGAGDQPQHF
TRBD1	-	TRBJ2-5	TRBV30	TGTGCCTGGTCGGGACAGGGCGAGACCCAGTACTTC	CAWSGQGETQYF
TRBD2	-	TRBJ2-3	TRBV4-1	TGCGCCAGCAGCCAAGATTTTAATAGCGGGAGATTAGATACGCAGTATTTT	CASSQDFNSGRLDTQYF